The 7 T cell receptor beta chains below all came from one sample that was sequenced in a study of cytomegalovirus exposure and HLA in healthy donors. PCR was performed using 60 Vbeta and 13 Jbeta primers. Sequencing was performed with immunoSEQ multiplex PCR; in TCRdb, only in-frame clones are kept and a portion is missing. The sample yields about 130,000 clones, around 80% seen once. What was sequenced was PBMCs. The receptor set was obtained from a man in his fifties or sixties in good health and CMV-seronegative.

This chain connects TRBV7-9 to TRBJ1-2; no definite D call. Trimming left V 1 base short and J 4 bases short, with 19 bases between. Per the germline V gene, CDR1 is SEHNR and CDR2 is FQNEAQ (reference sequence). This CDR3 is built from 17 residues. CDR3 sequence reads: CASSLVARTRRGYGYTF. CDR3 DNA: TGTGCCAGCAGCTTAGTTGCCAGGACTAGGCGCGGCTATGGCTACACCTTC.

The chain links TRBV11-2 to TRBJ2-3; 9 bases agree with TRBD2. After removal of 5 bases from V and 4 bases from J, the junction contained 10 bases not matched to a gene. Germline assignment: CDR1 SGHAT and CDR2 FQNNGV. The CDR3 sequence is 16 residues long. This CDR3 reads CASSPVQRGEADTQYF. CDR3 nucleotide sequence: TGTGCCAGCAGCCCCGTACAGCGGGGGGAAGCAGATACGCAGTATTTT.

The chain combines TRBV6-1 with TRBJ1-2; 11 bases line up with TRBD1. CDR3 length: 13 amino acids. CDR1 is MNHNS and CDR2 is SASEGT in the germline V gene. V was clipped by 10 bases and J by 6 bases; unmatched bases: 7. The CDR3 nucleotides read TGTGCCACCCGGACAGGGGGCCTGGATGGCTACACCTTC. It is translated as CATRTGGLDGYTF.

This clone was detected once. This chain uses TRBV14 with TRBJ1-1, with 10 bases that match TRBD1. The V gene end was trimmed by 4 bases and the J gene end by 4 bases; junction bases not matched to a gene: 3. The CDR3 is 14 amino acids. Germline V gene lookup returns CDR1 SGHDN and CDR2 FVKESK. As DNA, the CDR3 is TGTGCCAGCAGCCCACGGACAGGGGGCACTGAAGCTTTCTTT. This encodes CASSPRTGGTEAFF.

In its sample, this clone was seen a few times. V usage is TRBV4-2 and J usage is TRBJ1-6; perhaps TRBD1 as D (6 bases). Trimming left V 3 bases short and J 9 bases short, with 15 bases between. CDR3 length equals 15 residues. CDR1 and CDR2 (germline): LGHNA, YNFKEQ. CDR3 sequence: CASSQFRDITSPLHF. The CDR3 DNA reads TGTGCCAGCAGCCAGTTCCGGGACATAACTTCACCCCTCCACTTT.

The rearrangement links TRBV7-2 to TRBJ2-7, with a tentative D call TRBD1 (5 bases). Trimming cost V 5 bases and J 3 bases, with 14 bases left between them. The CDR3 spans 14 residues. The V gene's germline CDR1 is SGHTA and CDR2 FQGNSA. The CDR3 nucleotides are TGTGCCAGCAGCCTTATCACAGGTAGCTACGAGCAGTACTTC. Protein sequence: CASSLITGSYEQYF.

V usage is TRBV7-9 and J usage is TRBJ2-7, with D possibly being TRBD1 (6 bases). The CDR3 sequence is 13 residues long. V was trimmed by 3 bases and J by 7 bases, leaving 13 bases between them. The V gene's germline CDR1 is SEHNR and CDR2 FQNEAQ (reference sequence). In nucleotides, the CDR3 is TGTGCCAGCAGCTTGAACAGGGACGAGGAGCAGTACTTC. It encodes CASSLNRDEEQYF.